These T cell receptor beta chains were read from a single sample in a study of T-cell memory formation after mild COVID-19. TCRdb itself ran the 5' RACE reads through MiXCR, one entry per CDR3 protein. Among around 90,000 distinct CDR3 sequences, around 13% were seen once, and the ten largest hold 25% to 35%. Sequenced: PBMCs or a T cell subset sorted from them (not recorded which). The receptors were sampled from an adult woman who had mild COVID-19 (a few samples of this study predate the infection). Cell type and time point are not known. CDR3s leave out the opening cysteine and the closing phenylalanine or tryptophan. The D gene is left open where the match is weak.

>.|TRBV4-1
ASSQTWTEAYEQY
>.|TRBV6-1
ASTSSSSYEQY
>.|TRBV6-5
ASSEGGTDTQY
>.|TRBV20-1
SAPTPTGNTEAF
>.|TRBV20-1
SASIGSYEQY
>TRBD2|TRBV11-2
ASSFTSGSYEQY
>.|TRBV6-6
ASSSPDGAYEQY
>TRBD1|TRBV10-1
ASSLDRARAKNIQY
>.|TRBV7-9
ASSPPGQEGYEQY
>TRBD2|TRBV29-1
SVEGSGMTDTQY
>.|TRBV5-1
ASSLKASGANVLT
>.|TRBV11-2
ASSAPGHGLEQY
>TRBD2|TRBV10-3
AISESGREGLDTQY
>.|TRBV7-2
ASSPLGVAASTDTQY
>.|TRBV7-6
ASRDITDTQY
>TRBD1|TRBV7-2
ASSSPGQTNTGELF